The 28 T cell receptor beta chains below all came from one sample that was sequenced in a study of brain T cells in children with intractable seizures. Clones were sequenced by immunoSEQ multiplex PCR, and TCRdb holds only the in-frame ones, with some missing. Of about 64,000 clones listed, 90% to 97% are singletons. Sequencing was performed on peripheral blood, taken at surgery. The receptors shown here come from a boy under three years old with focal cortical dysplasia and intractable seizures.

The CDR3 DNA reads as TGTGCCAGCAGTGGGACGGAAGAAGAGACCCAGTACTTC. Its translation: CASSGTEEETQYF. The chain combines TRBV12-3 or TRBV12-4 with TRBJ2-5, with D perhaps being TRBD1 or TRBD2 (5 bases each). V lost 5 bases to trimming and J lost 3 bases, with 10 bases between them. This CDR3 has 13 amino acids.

The V and J genes are TRBV18 and TRBJ1-2; 7 nucleotides match TRBD1. Germline V gene sequence: CDR1 KGHSH, CDR2 LQKENI. The CDR3 totals 14 residues. Germline trimming cut 3 bases from V and 4 bases from J; bases unmatched to any gene: 5. CDR3 bases: TGTGCCAGCTCACCGCCGGGACAGTCCTATGGCTACACCTTC. Translation: CASSPPGQSYGYTF.

J is TRBJ2-7 and V is TRBV29-1, with D perhaps TRBD1 (6 bases). This CDR3 spans 11 amino acids. The germline gives CDR1 SQVTM, CDR2 ANQGSEA. Trimming took off 6 bases at V and 6 bases at J, with 12 bases between the two ends. CDR3 coding DNA: TGCAGCGTAGGGGGAGTGGGCGAGCAGTACTTC. Amino acids: CSVGGVGEQYF.

The V gene is TRBV4-1, the J gene TRBJ2-1, with TRBD1 matching 8 bases. This CDR3 spans 16 amino acids. Germline-derived CDR1 and CDR2 are MGHRA and YSYEKL. V shed 2 bases and J 0 bases; nucleotides not matched to a gene: 3. The CDR3 DNA follows: TGCGCCAGCAGCCAACCAACAGGGGGCTCCTACAATGAGCAGTTCTTC. Protein sequence: CASSQPTGGSYNEQFF.

The V and J genes are TRBV19 and TRBJ2-4; 9 bases match TRBD1. Germline V gene data show CDR1 as LNHDA and CDR2 as SQIVND (reference sequence). Unmatched junction bases numbered 9, after V lost 0 bases and J lost 6 bases. The CDR3 covers 17 residues. CDR3: CASSIDLGTGMRNIQYF. Written as DNA, the CDR3 is TGTGCCAGTAGTATAGATCTTGGGACAGGGATGAGAAACATTCAGTACTTC.

The chain employs TRBV7-2 and TRBJ1-1, with D unresolved. This CDR3 comprises 14 residues. V was trimmed by 2 bases and J by 8 bases, leaving 15 bases between them. The germline CDR1 and CDR2 sequences are SGHTA and FQGNSA. The CDR3 bases are TGTGCCAGCAGCTTAAGTATCGGTCAGGCCGAAGCTTTCTTT. It codes for CASSLSIGQAEAFF.

The genes are TRBV9 and TRBJ1-6; weak D call: TRBD1 (5 bases). V lost 0 bases and J 6 bases, leaving 13 bases between the germline ends. CDR1 and CDR2 (germline): SGDLS, YYNGEE. The CDR3 contains 16 residues. DNA of the CDR3: TGTGCCAGCAGCGTAGCGGCGGGACGGACTAATTCACCCCTCCACTTT. Amino acid sequence: CASSVAAGRTNSPLHF.

This chain joins TRBV29-1 and TRBJ2-7; 9 bases agree with TRBD1. The CDR3 loop spans 13 amino acids. Per the germline V gene, CDR1 is SQVTM and CDR2 is ANQGSEA. Losses at the gene ends were 6 bases for V and 2 bases for J; bases not matched to a gene: 5. The CDR3 region is CSVTGTGTYEQYF. The CDR3 coding sequence is TGCAGCGTAACCGGGACAGGGACCTACGAGCAGTACTTC.

The rearrangement uses TRBV19 and TRBJ2-3; D call uncertain. This CDR3 comprises 14 residues. V gave up 1 base and J gave up 4 bases, with 9 bases separating them. CDR1 is LNHDA, CDR2 SQIVND, per germline (reference sequence). The CDR3 protein is CASSIGQDADTQYF. The CDR3 DNA reads as TGTGCCAGTAGTATAGGCCAGGACGCAGATACGCAGTATTTT.

The CDR3 DNA reads TGTGCCAGCAGTGAATATCGGGGTAGTGAAGCTTTCTTT. The encoded protein is CASSEYRGSEAFF. The gene calls are TRBV25-1 and TRBJ1-1; D uncertain. V gave up 0 bases and J gave up 7 bases, with 9 bases separating them. The germline CDR1 and CDR2 sequences are MGHDK and SYGVNS. The CDR3 extends over 13 amino acids.

This chain joins TRBV6-5 and TRBJ1-4; 7 positions match TRBD1. Germline V lookup: CDR1 MNHEY, CDR2 SVGAGI. V shed 6 bases, J shed 7 bases, and the junction held 8 bases outside the gene matches. The CDR3 spans 14 residues. The CDR3 loop is CASSYNRGGEKLFF. The DNA for the CDR3 is TGTGCCAGCAGCTATAACAGGGGTGGTGAAAAACTGTTTTTT.

The chain has TRBV20-1 and TRBJ1-4; D might be TRBD1 (5 bases). This CDR3 contains 14 residues. The germline CDR1 and CDR2 sequences are DFQATT and SNEGSKA (reference sequence). The V and J ends lost 3 bases and 5 bases respectively, with 13 bases between them. CDR3 sequence: CSASPWGGNEKLFF. The CDR3 DNA reads TGCAGTGCTAGTCCGTGGGGGGGGAATGAAAAACTGTTTTTT.

CDR3 in DNA: TGTGCCACCAGCAAAGAGCGGGGGGGAACTTCCGTATACGAGCAGTACTTC. It codes for CATSKERGGTSVYEQYF. The V and J genes are TRBV15 and TRBJ2-7, with 10 bases matching TRBD2. This CDR3 contains 17 residues. The V and J ends lost 4 bases and 4 bases, in that order; junction bases with no gene match: 13. Germline lookup yields CDR1 LNHNV and CDR2 YYDKDF (reference sequence).

The chain has TRBV7-9 and TRBJ2-5; 13 bases match TRBD2. The germline CDR1 and CDR2 sequences are SEHNR and FQNEAQ (reference sequence). This CDR3 has 16 residues. The J segment lost 0 bases and the V segment lost 6 bases, leaving 4 bases of the junction unmatched. The CDR3 reads CASRHGTSGDQETQYF. The CDR3 region has the DNA TGTGCCAGCAGACACGGGACTAGCGGGGACCAAGAGACCCAGTACTTC. The whole variable domain, filled in from reference TRBV7-9 and TRBJ2-5, reads DTGVSQNPRHKITKRGQNVTFRCDPISEHNRLYWYRQTLGQGPEFLTYFQNEAQLEKSRLLSDRFSAERPKGSFSTLEIQRTEQGDSAMYLCASRHGTSGDQETQYFGPGTRLLVL.

The rearrangement links TRBV9 to TRBJ2-1, with TRBD2 identical over 9 bases. V was pared by 3 bases and J by 8 bases, with 18 bases of the junction left unmatched. The CDR3 is made up of 18 amino acids. The germline V gene has CDR1 SGDLS and CDR2 YYNGEE. The CDR3 DNA reads TGTGCCAGCAGCGCAGATTCTAGCGGGACGACCCTAATCTATGAGCAGTTCTTC. Translation gives CASSADSSGTTLIYEQFF.

This clone has only one observation. V is TRBV7-8 and J is TRBJ1-5, with D maybe TRBD1 (6 bases). V was shortened by 5 bases and J by 1 base, with 15 bases between the two germline ends. Germline loops: CDR1 SGHVS, CDR2 FQNEAQ. The length of the CDR3 is 16 residues. This chain's CDR3 is CASSPYRVFSNQPQHF. CDR3 DNA sequence: TGTGCCAGCAGCCCTTACAGGGTTTTCAGCAATCAGCCCCAGCATTTT.

In this sample, this clone turned up once. CDR3: CASSQDSGGRAETQYF. The CDR3 bases are TGTGCCAGCAGCCAAGATTCCGGCGGGAGAGCGGAGACCCAGTACTTC. The chain links TRBV4-2 to TRBJ2-5, with 7 bases lining up with TRBD2. Germline V gene lookup returns CDR1 LGHNA and CDR2 YNFKEQ. V lost 0 bases, J lost 5 bases, and 9 bases stayed unmatched. This CDR3 contains 16 residues.

This chain links TRBV18 with TRBJ1-1; D is unresolved. There are 16 residues in the CDR3. The V end lost 4 bases, the J end lost 3 bases, and 18 bases lay between the germline ends. Per the germline V gene, CDR1 is KGHSH and CDR2 is LQKENI. CDR3 sequence reads: CASSRRLAPLDTEAFF. For the CDR3, the DNA is TGTGCCAGCTCACGACGCCTCGCCCCTCTAGACACTGAAGCTTTCTTT.

V gene TRBV24-1 combines with J gene TRBJ2-1, with 14 bases that match TRBD2. The V gene's germline CDR1 is KGHDR and CDR2 SFDVKD. V shed 2 bases and J 3 bases; nucleotides not matched to a gene: 2. The CDR3 extends over 17 amino acids. The CDR3 spells CATSDWTSGRLYNEQFF. The CDR3 DNA reads as TGTGCCACCAGTGATTGGACTAGCGGGAGGCTCTACAATGAGCAGTTCTTC.

V usage is TRBV19 and J usage is TRBJ2-5, with 9 positions matching TRBD2. Germline V gene lookup returns CDR1 LNHDA and CDR2 SQIVND (reference sequence). The J segment lost 1 base and the V segment lost 1 base, leaving 7 bases of the junction unmatched. This CDR3 spans 17 amino acids. CDR3 nucleotide sequence: TGTGCCAGTAGTATAGTGGCGGGGGGGCCTCTCCAAGAGACCCAGTACTTC. Translated: CASSIVAGGPLQETQYF.

The chain links TRBV19 to TRBJ1-4, with 7 bases aligning to TRBD1. The CDR3 is made up of 16 amino acids. CDR1 is LNHDA and CDR2 is SQIVND in the germline V gene (reference sequence). V shed 1 base and J 8 bases; nucleotides not matched to a gene: 10. CDR3 amino acids: CASSIGRTGDGEKLFF. In DNA, the CDR3 is TGTGCCAGTAGTATAGGAAGAACAGGGGACGGAGAAAAACTGTTTTTT.

The chain has TRBV4-1 and TRBJ2-1; TRBD2 agrees at 7 bases. V trimming: 4 bases; J trimming: 2 bases; junction bases outside the gene matches: 11. The CDR3 is 17 amino acids. In germline, CDR1 is MGHRA, CDR2 YSYEKL. CDR3 protein: CASSPKTSRLPYNEQFF. As DNA, the CDR3 is TGCGCCAGCAGCCCCAAGACTAGCAGACTACCCTACAATGAGCAGTTCTTC.

This clone was recorded a few times. The junction and the germline gene differ at one end; a read error may be behind it. The chain is built from TRBV28 and TRBJ2-1, with TRBD2 matching 10 bases. The CDR3 is 15 amino acids. Looked up from germline, CDR1 is MDHEN and CDR2 is SYDVKM. The CDR3 reads CASSLKLAGAPVWIF. The CDR3 nucleotides read TGTGCCAGCAGTTTGAAGCTAGCGGGAGCCCCCGTCTGGATCTTC.

The chain employs TRBV19 and TRBJ2-3; TRBD1 aligns across 7 bases. CDR1 and CDR2 from the germline V gene are LNHDA and SQIVND (reference sequence). With 2 bases clipped from V and 2 bases from J, the junction kept 4 bases outside the gene matches. The CDR3 totals 15 residues. CDR3 loop: CASSIPRGPTDTQYF. The CDR3 DNA is TGTGCCAGTAGTATACCGAGGGGGCCCACAGATACGCAGTATTTT.

V gene TRBV7-9 combines with J gene TRBJ2-3; the D gene could be TRBD1 or TRBD2 (5 bases each). The V and J ends lost 3 bases and 2 bases respectively, with 15 bases between them. The CDR3 consists of 16 residues. In germline, CDR1 is SEHNR, CDR2 FQNEAQ (reference sequence). CDR3 coding DNA: TGTGCCAGCAGCTTGCGAGGGACGGAGAACACAGATACGCAGTATTTT. Its translation: CASSLRGTENTDTQYF.

This chain links TRBV18 with TRBJ2-7; D is undetermined. The CDR3 is 13 residues long. The germline CDR1 and CDR2 sequences are KGHSH and LQKENI. The V end lost 2 bases, the J end lost 3 bases, and 8 bases lay between the germline ends. CDR3 in amino acids: CASSPGFHYEQYF. CDR3 coding DNA: TGTGCCAGCTCACCAGGGTTTCACTACGAGCAGTACTTC.

Turning to this clone: Its ends do not fully match the called genes, so a read error is possible. Other nucleotide sequences from this sample produce the same CDR3. The rearrangement joins TRBV2 to TRBJ2-1; 12 bases align to TRBD2. The CDR3 is 16 amino acids. The germline CDR1 and CDR2 sequences are SNHLY and FYNNEI. The CDR3 DNA reads as TGTGCTAGCAGGCTTGAACTAGCGGGGGGTAGGAATGAGCAGTTCTTC. Translated: CASRLELAGGRNEQFF.

V is TRBV5-1 and J is TRBJ1-4, with D unclear. V gave up 2 bases and J gave up 5 bases, with 10 bases separating them. The V gene's germline CDR1 is SGHRS and CDR2 YFSETQ. This CDR3 spans 14 amino acids. In DNA, the CDR3 is TGCGCCAGCAGCTTTTTGTCGGAAAATGAAAAACTGTTTTTT. Translated: CASSFLSENEKLFF.